This is a list of T cell receptor beta chains from one sample in a study of neurological immune-mediated disorders. Using its own MiXCR run on the 5' RACE reads, TCRdb lists one record per CDR3 protein. Of about 53,000 distinct CDR3 sequences in the sample, approximately 4% are singletons; the top ten hold about 3%. The sample comprised PBMCs. These receptors all come from a woman between 25 and 40 years old with multiple sclerosis. Both conserved end residues are part of each CDR3. D genes are given only for firm matches. Clone size appears in some rows only: once, few, many, or a class for an expanded clone.

d_gene	v_gene	abundance	j_gene	CDR3aa	CDR3nt
.	TRBV5-1	.	TRBJ2-5	CASSNQETQYF	TGCGCCAGCAGTAACCAAGAGACTCAGTACTTC
TRBD2	TRBV7-9	many	TRBJ2-1	CASREGRREWFPNEQFF	TGTGCCAGCAGGGAGGGCCGGCGGGAGTGGTTCCCCAATGAGCAGTTCTTC
TRBD2	TRBV5-5	many	TRBJ2-7	CASSLRRTSGPYEQYF	TGTGCCAGCAGCTTGCGACGGACTAGCGGCCCCTACGAGCAGTACTTC
.	TRBV5-1	many	TRBJ2-6	CASSLSGTPGANVLTF	TGCGCCAGCAGCTTGTCCGGGACACCTGGGGCCAACGTCCTGACTTTC
.	TRBV10-2	many	TRBJ1-6	CASHRQGLINNSPLHF	TGCGCCAGCCACCGTCAGGGGCTTATTAATAATTCACCCCTCCACTTT
.	TRBV24-1	many	TRBJ2-1	CATSDPGQNEQFF	TGTGCCACCAGTGACCCCGGACAGAATGAGCAGTTCTTC
.	TRBV6-2/TRBV6-3	many	TRBJ2-1	CASRSTIALSNEQFF	TGTGCCAGCAGGAGCACTATAGCATTATCCAATGAGCAGTTCTTC
TRBD2	TRBV7-8	many	TRBJ2-3	CASSSRTSGSKDTQYF	TGTGCCAGCAGCTCCCGGACTAGCGGGAGTAAAGATACGCAGTATTTT
.	TRBV12-3/TRBV12-4	many	TRBJ1-2	CASSWPGNGYTF	TGTGCCAGCAGTTGGCCGGGGAATGGCTACACCTTC
.	TRBV12-3/TRBV12-4	many	TRBJ1-5	CASSYRSQPQHF	TGTGCCAGCAGTTACAGGAGTCAGCCCCAGCATTTT
.	TRBV5-1	many	TRBJ2-7	CASSLGSLGSYEQYF	TGCGCCAGCAGCTTGGGGTCACTCGGATCCTACGAGCAGTACTTC
TRBD2	TRBV20-1	.	TRBJ2-1	CSADSGDRSYNEQFF	TGCAGTGCCGATAGCGGGGATAGATCCTACAATGAGCAGTTCTTC
.	TRBV12-3/TRBV12-4	many	TRBJ1-6	CASSLGLAGVSPLHF	TGTGCCAGCAGTTTAGGATTGGCAGGGGTCTCACCCCTCCACTTT
.	TRBV29-1	many	TRBJ1-5	CSVVPGSNQPQHF	TGCAGCGTCGTTCCTGGTAGCAATCAGCCCCAGCATTTT
.	TRBV5-1	many	TRBJ2-3	CASSLEPSADTQYF	TGCGCCAGCAGCTTGGAACCGAGCGCAGATACGCAGTATTTT
.	TRBV6-6	many	TRBJ1-6	CASSFDSWTSPLHF	TGTGCCAGCAGTTTCGACAGTTGGACGTCACCCCTCCACTTT
TRBD1	TRBV5-1	many	TRBJ1-1	CASSLDGTGNTEAFF	TGCGCCAGCAGCTTGGATGGGACAGGGAACACTGAAGCTTTCTTT
.	TRBV7-8	many	TRBJ2-7	CASSLDWTVAYEQYF	TGTGCCAGCAGCTTAGACTGGACAGTTGCCTACGAGCAGTACTTC
.	TRBV20-1	many	TRBJ2-5	CSARADKSETQYF	TGCAGTGCTAGAGCTGACAAGTCAGAGACCCAGTACTTC
.	TRBV20-1	many	TRBJ2-3	CSAPRLSTDTQYF	TGCAGTGCTCCCCGACTGAGCACAGATACGCAGTATTTT
TRBD2	TRBV7-2	many	TRBJ2-7	CASSLDPPSGGLLTYEQYF	TGTGCCAGCAGCTTAGACCCGCCTAGCGGGGGGCTCCTAACCTACGAGCAGTACTTC
.	TRBV20-1	many	TRBJ1-2	CSAPPRAGGGPGGYTF	TGCAGTGCTCCCCCCCGGGCCGGGGGCGGCCCGGGAGGCTACACCTTC
TRBD1	TRBV7-6	many	TRBJ2-7	CASSLRPDRALYEQYF	TGTGCCAGCAGCTTACGGCCCGACAGGGCCCTCTACGAGCAGTACTTC
TRBD1	TRBV20-1	many	TRBJ2-2	CSARDLGQEITGELFF	TGCAGTGCTAGAGATCTAGGACAGGAGATCACCGGGGAGCTGTTTTTT
.	TRBV5-1	many	TRBJ2-5	CASSFGGPRAQYF	TGCGCCAGCAGCTTCGGGGGACCCCGGGCCCAGTACTTC
.	TRBV27	many	TRBJ1-2	CASSLSKGSYGYTF	TGTGCCAGCAGTTTATCGAAAGGGAGCTATGGCTACACCTTC
.	TRBV5-1	few	TRBJ1-1	CASSPTGSGDTEAFF	TGCGCCAGCAGCCCCACGGGGAGTGGGGACACTGAAGCTTTCTTT
.	TRBV20-1	.	TRBJ2-1	CSARDIIGHEQFF	TGCAGTGCTAGAGATATCATCGGGCATGAGCAGTTCTTC
TRBD2	TRBV6-2/TRBV6-3	many	TRBJ2-7	CASAVVAGVDEQYF	TGTGCCAGCGCGGTAGTAGCGGGAGTGGACGAGCAGTACTTC
.	TRBV12-3/TRBV12-4	few	TRBJ1-4	CASSFQNEKLFF	TGTGCCAGCAGTTTTCAGAATGAAAAACTGTTTTTT
TRBD2	TRBV7-2	many	TRBJ2-1	CASGTSEYSEQFF	TGTGCCAGTGGGACTAGCGAGTACAGTGAGCAGTTCTTC
TRBD1	TRBV28	many	TRBJ2-5	CASSLDRGGETQYF	TGTGCCAGCAGTTTGGACAGGGGGGGAGAGACCCAGTACTTC
.	TRBV5-1	many	TRBJ2-3	CASRLGRTDTQYF	TGCGCCAGCAGGCTGGGACGGACAGATACGCAGTATTTT
TRBD1	TRBV5-1	many	TRBJ1-1	CASSWGTGRPAFF	TGCGCCAGCAGCTGGGGGACAGGGCGGCCAGCTTTCTTT
.	TRBV27	many	TRBJ2-7	CASSGDFRSYEQYF	TGTGCCAGCAGTGGGGACTTTCGCTCCTACGAGCAGTACTTC
.	TRBV5-4	many	TRBJ2-1	CASSLSGNEQFF	TGTGCCAGCAGCTTGTCCGGGAATGAGCAGTTCTTC
TRBD2	TRBV10-1	many	TRBJ2-3	CASRKGLATDTQYF	TGCGCCAGCAGGAAGGGACTAGCCACAGATACGCAGTATTTT
TRBD2	TRBV7-9	many	TRBJ2-2	CASSLARSTAPGLAVTVELFF	TGTGCCAGCAGCTTAGCGCGCTCGACCGCCCCGGGACTAGCCGTCACCGTGGAGCTGTTTTTT
.	TRBV7-2	many	TRBJ2-6	CASRPVGTSSSGANVLTF	TGTGCCAGCAGACCAGTGGGGACGTCAAGCTCTGGGGCCAACGTCCTGACTTTC
TRBD2	TRBV20-1	.	TRBJ2-7	CSAQTSWEQYF	TGCAGTGCCCAGACTAGCTGGGAGCAGTACTTC
.	TRBV4-1	many	TRBJ1-5	CASSQEFVGAGSSNQPQHF	TGCGCCAGCAGCCAAGAATTTGTAGGGGCGGGAAGTAGCAATCAGCCCCAGCATTTT
TRBD2	TRBV11-2	many	TRBJ2-4	CASSLAGGSKNIQYF	TGTGCCAGCAGCTTAGCGGGAGGTTCCAAAAACATTCAGTACTTC
TRBD1	TRBV20-1	many	TRBJ1-5	CSAIQGFGGQPQHF	TGCAGTGCTATACAGGGGTTCGGAGGTCAGCCCCAGCATTTT
TRBD1	TRBV10-3	.	TRBJ1-1	CAISPEPGTGMAFF	TGTGCCATCAGTCCCGAACCCGGGACAGGGATGGCTTTCTTT
TRBD2	TRBV7-9	many	TRBJ2-3	CASSTASGTNTQYF	TGTGCCAGCAGCACCGCTAGCGGTACAAATACGCAGTATTTT
TRBD2	TRBV12-3/TRBV12-4	many	TRBJ2-2	CASSPRTSGGSNTGELFF	TGTGCCAGCAGTCCCCGGACTAGCGGGGGGTCGAACACCGGGGAGCTGTTTTTT
.	TRBV3-1	many	TRBJ1-5	CASSQAGRGQPQHF	TGTGCCAGCAGCCAAGCGGGGAGGGGGCAGCCCCAGCATTTT
.	TRBV11-1	many	TRBJ2-6	CASSLDGGSGANVLTF	TGTGCCAGCAGCTTAGATGGAGGCTCTGGGGCCAACGTCCTGACTTTC
.	TRBV7-2	many	TRBJ2-1	CASSPTENEQFF	TGTGCCAGCAGCCCGACAGAAAATGAGCAGTTCTTC
.	TRBV20-1	many	TRBJ2-2	CSAQRRAVTVGELFF	TGCAGTGCTCAGCGGCGAGCAGTCACCGTAGGGGAGCTGTTTTTT
TRBD2	TRBV7-6	many	TRBJ2-1	CASSLTGLASYNEQFF	TGTGCCAGCAGCTTAACGGGACTAGCCTCCTACAATGAGCAGTTCTTC
TRBD2	TRBV10-3	.	TRBJ2-5	CAISEVTSGQETQYF	TGTGCCATCAGTGAGGTAACTAGCGGACAAGAGACCCAGTACTTC
.	TRBV10-2	medium-sized	TRBJ2-7	CASTLTESYEQYF	TGCGCCAGCACCTTGACAGAATCCTACGAGCAGTACTTC
TRBD1	TRBV20-1	many	TRBJ1-5	CSARDQGDQPQHF	TGCAGTGCTAGAGACCAGGGGGATCAGCCCCAGCATTTT
TRBD2	TRBV2	many	TRBJ2-7	CASSGSGGRPMAFEQYF	TGTGCCAGCAGTGGGTCGGGAGGTCGCCCCATGGCCTTTGAGCAGTACTTC